This T cell receptor beta chain was obtained from a study of Ad26.COV2.S vaccination and SARS-CoV-2 variants (TCRdb year 2021). At the level of the whole study: Vaccine-arm donors were drawn from COV1001, a multicentre, randomized, double-blind, placebo-controlled phase I-IIa trial of Ad26.COV2.S in healthy adults. TCRbeta repertoire sequencing served as the tool for gauging how specific and how broad the SARS-CoV-2-reactive T cell receptors were following Ad26.COV2.S vaccination. The TCR-sequenced set comprised approximately 32 samples: some 19 Ad26.COV2.S vaccine recipients, 5 placebo recipients and 8 SARS-CoV-2 convalescent individuals. Investigators did not know the trial group allocation while performing experiments and assessing outcomes. Dosing of Ad26.COV2.S was intramuscular, at either 5x10^10 or 1x10^11 viral particles, delivered as one shot or as two shots spaced 56 days apart. Participants in the trial were split at random into five groups of five each, receiving low-dose or high-dose Ad26.COV2.S once or twice, or else placebo on both occasions. Broader findings and caveats from the paper: Compared with placebo recipients, Ad26.COV2.S recipients showed higher spike-specific TCR breadth (P = 0.0014). After vaccination, substantial breadth of spike-specific CD8+ and CD4+ T cell responses was reported. It was noted by the authors that total T cell responses may have been underestimated by the TCR breadth and depth analyses. Vaccine and placebo recipients had similar non-spike TCR breadth, a finding consistent with the vaccine containing only spike. The study was not powered for comparison of responses between vaccine doses or regimens.

The treatment or condition label here, explained by the study, means: 15 to 20 received Ad26.COV2.S at low or high dose, single or two shots; several received placebo; per-sample allocation not given. Repertoires of vaccine and placebo recipients were sequenced from samples collected on day 63 after the first injection. Cohort 1b enrolled about 25 adults aged 18-55 years at a single site in Boston, USA, between 29 July and 7 August 2020. Ad26.COV2.S consisted of a replication-incompetent adenovirus type 26 vector by which a prefusion-stabilized SARS-CoV-2 spike protein from the original Wuhan strain was expressed. The immunoSEQ Assay was the method used to sequence TCRbeta CDR3 regions. After extraction, genomic DNA underwent amplification by bias-controlled multiplex PCR, followed by high-throughput sequencing. The paper's data handling went like this. To quantify the absolute abundance of each unique TCRbeta CDR3 region, sequences were collapsed and filtered. T cell fraction was estimated by normalization of TCRbeta template counts to usable DNA, with usable DNA being measured through amplification of reference genes present in all nucleated cells. Repertoire TCRs were annotated as SARS-CoV-2-specific by exact matching of V gene, CDR3 amino acid sequence and J gene to a known reactive TCR set. The reference SARS-CoV-2 TCR set was derived from MIRA and filtered for enrichment in COVID-19-positive ImmuneCODE repertoires, a step that removed public or cross-reactive TCRs. Using the MIRA antigens, annotated TCRs were further analysed by specific ORF or by position within an ORF. Breadth was defined as annotated unique rearrangements over total unique productive rearrangements; depth was the summed frequency of those rearrangements. Group comparisons of TCR breadth used two-sided Wilcoxon rank-sum tests. TCRdb took this table from immuneACCESS and kept in-frame rearrangements with V and J called. Such tables lack part of the clones; where checked against another copy, unresolved V genes explain under half of the gap, and the rest is unexplained. D and trimming were read from the DNA, whereas the V and J calls and clone size are those reported in that table. The table for this sample lists some 520,000 clones; around 88% of them were counted only once. Together, the top ten hold 13% of the sample.

V is cut back by 6 bases and J by 2 bases, with 4 bases in the junction unmatched. According to the germline V gene, CDR1 reads MDHEN and CDR2 reads SYDVKM. The CDR3, cysteine through phenylalanine, is 14 amino acids long. The sequence is cut down to CDR3 DNA, 42 bases in frame from base 1. Notes on this clone: Its antigen target is currently unknown. Base quality data are lacking; no much larger clone is found one base away.

This receptor chain uses TRBV28 and TRBJ2-3, with 8 central nucleotides matching TRBD2. This clonotype originated in a person between 18 and 65 years old who received the Ad26.COV2.S COVID-19 vaccine or a placebo. The sample was peripheral blood, taken in a trial of Ad26.COV2.S vaccine versus placebo. CDR3 reads: CASRRGGITDTQYF. The nucleotide sequence is given as TGTGCCAGCAGACGGGGGGGGATCACAGATACGCAGTATTTT.